The 29 T cell receptor beta chains in this list originate from one sample, sequenced in a study of OX40 agonist ivuxolimab in advanced cancers. Sequencing was performed with immunoSEQ multiplex PCR; in TCRdb, only in-frame clones are kept and a portion is missing. This repertoire shows around 16,000 clones, around 90% found once; its top ten account for approximately 29%. Sequencing was performed on CD4+ or CD8+ T cells sorted from blood, taken in a trial of the OX40 agonist ivuxolimab. The receptors here all came from an adult with an advanced solid tumor such as melanoma, head and neck, liver or kidney cancer.

This chain links TRBV9 with TRBJ1-4, with a possible D match to TRBD1 (6 bases). The CDR3 totals 16 residues. CDR1 is SGDLS, CDR2 YYNGEE, per germline. The germline V and J ends were trimmed by 3 bases and 4 bases, with 16 bases remaining between them. The CDR3 coding sequence is TGTGCCAGCAGCGAAGGACAGCTTAGCGGTAATGAAAAACTGTTTTTT. Residues: CASSEGQLSGNEKLFF.

The V gene is TRBV12-5, the J gene TRBJ1-3; TRBD1 agrees at 9 bases. CDR3 size: 17 residues. V dropped 5 bases and J dropped 0; count of bases not matched to a gene: 8. The germline gives CDR1 LGHNT, CDR2 FRNRAP. The DNA for the CDR3 is TGTGCTAGTGGTCCGGGACAGGGATCGAGCTCTGGAAACACCATATATTTT. Translated, it gives CASGPGQGSSSGNTIYF.

This chain joins TRBV5-5 and TRBJ2-3; 14 bases are shared with TRBD2. CDR3 length: 16 amino acids. Looked up from germline, CDR1 is SGHKS and CDR2 is YYEKEE (reference sequence). J was trimmed by 4 bases and V by 0 bases; bases with no gene match: 1. The CDR3 region has the DNA TGTGCCAGCAGCTTGGAGGGACTAGCGGGAGCAGATACGCAGTATTTT. This translates into CASSLEGLAGADTQYF. Based on the CDR3 plus reference TRBV5-5 and TRBJ2-3, the full variable domain is DAGVTQSPTHLIKTRGQQVTLRCSPISGHKSVSWYQQVLGQGPQFIFQYYEKEERGRGNFPDRFSARQFPNYSSELNVNALLLGDSALYLCASSLEGLAGADTQYFGPGTRLTVL.

The genes are TRBV19 and TRBJ2-7, with a tentative D call TRBD2 (6 bases). Trimming stripped 1 base from V and 7 bases from J, with 8 bases between. This CDR3 region has 12 residues. Germline assignment: CDR1 LNHDA and CDR2 SQIVND (reference sequence). The CDR3 region has the DNA TGTGCCAGTAGTATAGGCGGGACTGAGCAGTACTTC. Its protein product is CASSIGGTEQYF.

The chain's CDR3 is CASSQGHRGRTNTEAFF. CDR3 DNA sequence: TGCGCCAGCAGCCAAGGACACAGGGGAAGGACGAACACTGAAGCTTTCTTT. V gene TRBV4-3 combines with J gene TRBJ1-1; the match to TRBD1 covers 7 bases. CDR3 length equals 17 residues. Trimming cost V 1 base and J 1 base; bases outside gene matches: 9. Germline CDR1 reads LGHNA; CDR2 reads YSLEER.

This clone was observed a single time. The chain recombines TRBV18 with TRBJ2-7, with 10 nucleotides matching TRBD2. Trimming took 3 bases from V and 2 from J; bases not matched to a gene: 1. CDR3 size: 14 residues. CDR1 and CDR2 from the germline V gene are KGHSH and LQKENI. DNA of the CDR3: TGTGCCAGCTCACCGGGACTAGCGCCCTACGAGCAGTACTTC. Its protein is CASSPGLAPYEQYF. The variable domain in full, with the rest retrieved from reference TRBV18 and TRBJ2-7, is NAGVMQNPRHLVRRRGQEARLRCSPMKGHSHVYWYRQLPEEGLKFMVYLQKENIIDESGMPKERFSAEFPKEGPSILRIQQVVRGDSAAYFCASSPGLAPYEQYFGPGTRLTVT.

V and J are TRBV9 and TRBJ1-5; D perhaps matches TRBD1 (5 bases). Germline loops: CDR1 SGDLS, CDR2 YYNGEE. V lost 0 bases and J 1 base, leaving 8 bases between the germline ends. CDR3 length: 15 amino acids. The CDR3 DNA sequence: TGTGCCAGCAGCGTAGACGGGGCCAGCAATCAGCCCCAGCATTTT. This sequence encodes CASSVDGASNQPQHF.

CDR3 sequence reads: CASSLSTPWGGSGWNTEAFF. CDR3 coding DNA: TGTGCCAGCAGTTTATCGACCCCCTGGGGGGGTAGTGGGTGGAACACTGAAGCTTTCTTT. This chain joins TRBV27 and TRBJ1-1; perhaps TRBD1 as D (5 bases). V gave up 0 bases and J gave up 1 base, with 24 bases separating them. The germline CDR1 and CDR2 sequences are MNHEY and SMNVEV (reference sequence). The CDR3 loop spans 20 amino acids.

Worth noting for this clone: An end of the junction differs from the germline gene, which may be a read error. This chain joins TRBV5-8 and TRBJ2-1, with a possible D match to TRBD2 (5 bases). Germline V gene lookup returns CDR1 SGHTS and CDR2 YDEGEE. The CDR3 totals 13 residues. This CDR3 reads CASSHDYYNEQFF. CDR3 coding DNA: TGCGCCAGCAGCCACGACTATTACAATGAGCAGTTCTTC.

V and J are TRBV27 and TRBJ2-7, with D tentatively TRBD1 (5 bases). The CDR3 has 15 residues. V lost 5 bases, J lost 5 bases, and 19 bases lay in between. Germline V CDR1 and CDR2: MNHEY, SMNVEV (reference sequence). CDR3 nucleotide sequence: TGTGCCAGCAGTAGCAAAAGGGGCCTAGTTCACGAGCAGTACTTC. It translates to CASSSKRGLVHEQYF.

The chain carries TRBV7-2 and TRBJ2-1, with a possible D match to TRBD1 (6 bases). Germline V gene data show CDR1 as SGHTA and CDR2 as FQGNSA. V lost 0 bases and J 9 bases, leaving 15 bases between the germline ends. This CDR3 spans 15 amino acids. The CDR3 DNA sequence: TGTGCCAGCAGCTTAGCGAGGACAGTTCATGGTGAGCAGTTCTTC. Its translation: CASSLARTVHGEQFF.

This chain links TRBV6-5 with TRBJ1-4; no clear D. Germline loops: CDR1 MNHEY, CDR2 SVGAGI. The V and J ends lost 2 bases and 2 bases respectively, with 9 bases between them. The CDR3 runs to 15 residues. CDR3 region: CASSYRGGTNEKLFF. The DNA of the CDR3 is TGTGCCAGCAGTTACCGGGGTGGCACTAATGAAAAACTGTTTTTT.

The chain combines TRBV7-2 with TRBJ2-3, with D possibly TRBD2 on 6 matching bases. The CDR3 is 15 residues long. The germline gives CDR1 SGHTA, CDR2 FQGNSA. V dropped 3 bases and J dropped 5 bases, with 15 bases sitting between them. As DNA, the CDR3 is TGTGCCAGCAGCTTGGTAGGCGGGATAGGAGATACGCAGTATTTT. Its translation is CASSLVGGIGDTQYF.

The genes are TRBV5-1 and TRBJ2-7; TRBD2 matches at 7 bases. With V trimmed by 4 bases and J by 4 bases, 11 bases remained unmatched. The CDR3 totals 15 residues. Looked up from germline, CDR1 is SGHRS and CDR2 is YFSETQ. The CDR3 sequence: CASSKRDRPDYEQYF. In nucleotides, the CDR3 is TGCGCCAGCAGCAAGCGGGACCGACCAGATTACGAGCAGTACTTC.

To note about this clone: One junction end disagrees with the germline gene, perhaps due to a read error. This chain links TRBV5-3 with TRBJ2-7; the D is unclear. TRBV5-3 is recorded as an ORF, its role being uncertain. The CDR3 contains 15 residues. The CDR3, as DNA: TGTGCCAGCAGCTTGGAGTGGCAGGCCACCTACGAGCAGTACTTC. Translated, it gives CASSLEWQATYEQYF.

The chain employs TRBV7-2 and TRBJ2-7; D not certain. The CDR3 is made up of 13 amino acids. Trimming took off 1 base at V and 0 bases at J, with 4 bases between the two ends. Per germline, CDR1 SGHTA and CDR2 FQGNSA. CDR3 amino acids: CASSLGPSYEQYF. The CDR3 nucleotides are TGTGCCAGCAGCTTAGGACCCTCCTACGAGCAGTACTTC.

The chain links TRBV25-1 to TRBJ2-3; D might be TRBD1 (6 bases). Germline-derived CDR1 and CDR2 are MGHDK and SYGVNS. The length of the CDR3 is 16 residues. Trimming took 4 bases from V and 4 from J, leaving 18 bases between them. The CDR3 bases are TGTGCCAGCAGTGGCTACGGGACAAGAACCTCAGATACGCAGTATTTT. Encoded protein: CASSGYGTRTSDTQYF. Variable domain in full (rest from reference TRBV25-1 and TRBJ2-3): EADIYQTPRYLVIGTGKKITLECSQTMGHDKMYWYQQDPGMELHLIHYSYGVNSTEKGDLSSESTVSRIRTEHFPLTLESARPSHTSQYLCASSGYGTRTSDTQYFGPGTRLTVL.

The gene calls are TRBV7-2 and TRBJ2-3; D gene unclear. V was trimmed by 8 bases and J by 0 bases, leaving 15 bases between them. Germline loops: CDR1 SGHTA, CDR2 FQGNSA. This CDR3 contains 15 residues. The CDR3 region is CASLKGFFSTDTQYF. The CDR3, as DNA: TGTGCCAGCCTCAAGGGCTTCTTTAGCACAGATACGCAGTATTTT.

This sequence joins TRBV19 and TRBJ1-1; D call uncertain. The CDR3 is 14 residues long. Looked up from germline, CDR1 is LNHDA and CDR2 is SQIVND (reference sequence). Trimming cost V 4 bases and J 1 base, with 10 bases left between them. The CDR3 DNA reads TGTGCCAGTAGTAGCCAGAGATCGAACACTGAAGCTTTCTTT. It codes for CASSSQRSNTEAFF. The entire variable domain, with the rest obtained from reference TRBV19 and TRBJ1-1, is as follows: DGGITQSPKYLFRKEGQNVTLSCEQNLNHDAMYWYRQDPGQGLRLIYYSQIVNDFQKGDIAEGYSVSREKKESFPLTVTSAQKNPTAFYLCASSSQRSNTEAFFGQGTRLTVV.

The rearrangement links TRBV7-9 to TRBJ2-7; TRBD2 might be the D (6 bases). The CDR3 totals 12 residues. Germline V gene data show CDR1 as SEHNR and CDR2 as FQNEAQ (reference sequence). Trimming removed 2 bases from V and 7 bases from J, with 9 bases in between. The CDR3 here is CASSLTGEEQYF. For the CDR3, the DNA is TGTGCCAGCAGCTTAACGGGGGAGGAGCAGTACTTC. The variable domain in full, with the rest retrieved from reference TRBV7-9 and TRBJ2-7, is DTGVSQNPRHKITKRGQNVTFRCDPISEHNRLYWYRQTLGQGPEFLTYFQNEAQLEKSRLLSDRFSAERPKGSFSTLEIQRTEQGDSAMYLCASSLTGEEQYFGPGTRLTVT.

A few counts support this clone. This chain uses TRBV2 with TRBJ2-3, with 9 bases identical to TRBD1. V gave up 8 bases and J gave up 5 bases; unmatched junction bases: 14. The CDR3 loop spans 16 amino acids. Per the germline V gene, CDR1 is SNHLY and CDR2 is FYNNEI. The CDR3 region is CASGATGTGLVDTQYF. The CDR3 DNA reads as TGTGCCAGCGGGGCAACCGGGACAGGGCTTGTAGATACGCAGTATTTT.

CDR3 protein: CASRSSGTGGYIQYF. The CDR3 DNA sequence: TGTGCCAGTAGGAGCTCCGGGACAGGGGGATACATTCAGTACTTC. The V gene is TRBV19, the J gene TRBJ2-4; 11 bases agree with TRBD1. CDR1 LNHDA and CDR2 SQIVND come from the germline V gene (reference sequence). Unmatched junction bases numbered 9, after V lost 6 bases and J lost 8 bases. This CDR3 has 15 residues.

V gene TRBV6-5 combines with J gene TRBJ2-7; 9 bases agree with TRBD2. Trimming removed 4 bases from V and 1 base from J; junction bases left unmatched: 8. Germline V gene lookup returns CDR1 MNHEY and CDR2 SVGAGI. The CDR3 runs 16 residues. The CDR3 nucleotides are TGTGCCAGCAGTTTTGGTTCTAGCGGGGAGTCCTACGAGCAGTACTTC. Its translation: CASSFGSSGESYEQYF.

The chain couples TRBV14 to TRBJ2-2; 7 nucleotides align to TRBD2. With V trimmed by 4 bases and J by 5 bases, 13 bases remained unmatched. This CDR3 is built from 17 residues. Germline-derived CDR1 and CDR2 are SGHDN and FVKESK. As DNA, the CDR3 is TGTGCCAGCAGCCTACGCTTAAGCGGGGCGGGGACCGGGGAGCTGTTTTTT. It translates to CASSLRLSGAGTGELFF.

This clone was found a few times. The chain has TRBV7-2 and TRBJ2-5, with 7 nucleotides matching TRBD2. CDR1 SGHTA and CDR2 FQGNSA come from the germline V gene. The CDR3 totals 16 residues. V was pared by 3 bases and J by 5 bases, with 12 bases of the junction left unmatched. CDR3 nucleotides: TGTGCCAGCAGCTTCAAAACGGGGGGATCTGGGGAGACCCAGTACTTC. The encoded protein is CASSFKTGGSGETQYF.

This chain links TRBV30 with TRBJ2-7; tentative D call: TRBD2 (5 bases). The CDR3 sequence is 13 residues long. Germline CDR1 reads GTSNPN; CDR2 reads SVGIG (reference sequence). V was trimmed by 4 bases and J by 7 bases, leaving 17 bases between them. In DNA, the CDR3 is TGTGCCTGGACTCGACTAAATCTGGGGGAGCAGTACTTC. Translating gives CAWTRLNLGEQYF.

The count of this clone is one. The J gene is TRBJ1-1, the V gene TRBV27; D gene ambiguous. The germline gives CDR1 MNHEY, CDR2 SMNVEV (reference sequence). V lost 5 bases, J lost 6 bases, and 16 bases lay in between. This CDR3 has 14 amino acids. The CDR3, as DNA: TGTGCCAGCAGTATCATAGGAGTTCGGGCTGAAGCTTTCTTT. This sequence encodes CASSIIGVRAEAFF.

This clone has a single count. V usage is TRBV11-3 and J usage is TRBJ1-2, with a tentative D call TRBD1 (5 bases). Germline V lookup: CDR1 SGHNT, CDR2 YENEEA. The V end was cut by 3 bases, the J end by 7 bases, with 21 bases between. CDR3 length: 16 amino acids. The CDR3 protein is CASSFAGTARAGGYTF. The CDR3 coding sequence is TGTGCCAGCAGCTTCGCAGGGACCGCAAGGGCTGGTGGCTACACCTTC.

The V and J genes are TRBV27 and TRBJ1-1; 7 bases are a match to TRBD1. The trim removed 3 bases at V and 5 bases at J, leaving 3 bases unmatched. This CDR3 contains 13 residues. The germline gives CDR1 MNHEY, CDR2 SMNVEV (reference sequence). The CDR3 DNA is TGTGCCAGCAGTTTCCCAGGGGGAACTGAAGCTTTCTTT. It is translated as CASSFPGGTEAFF.